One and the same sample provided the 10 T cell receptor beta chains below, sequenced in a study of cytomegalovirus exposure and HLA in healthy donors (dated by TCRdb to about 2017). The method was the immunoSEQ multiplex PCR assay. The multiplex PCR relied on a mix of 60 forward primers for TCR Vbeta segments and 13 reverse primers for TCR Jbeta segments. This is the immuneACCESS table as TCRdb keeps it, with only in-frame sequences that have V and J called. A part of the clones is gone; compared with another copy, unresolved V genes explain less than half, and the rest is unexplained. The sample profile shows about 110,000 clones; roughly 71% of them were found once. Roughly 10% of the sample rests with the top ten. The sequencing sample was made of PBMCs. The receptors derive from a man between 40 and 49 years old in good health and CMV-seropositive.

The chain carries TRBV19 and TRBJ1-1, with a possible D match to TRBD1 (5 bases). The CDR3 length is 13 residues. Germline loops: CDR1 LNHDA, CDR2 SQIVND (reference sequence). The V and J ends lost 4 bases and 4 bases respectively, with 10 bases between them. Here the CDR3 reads CASSNRDFTEAFF. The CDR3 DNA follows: TGTGCCAGTAGTAACCGGGACTTCACTGAAGCTTTCTTT.

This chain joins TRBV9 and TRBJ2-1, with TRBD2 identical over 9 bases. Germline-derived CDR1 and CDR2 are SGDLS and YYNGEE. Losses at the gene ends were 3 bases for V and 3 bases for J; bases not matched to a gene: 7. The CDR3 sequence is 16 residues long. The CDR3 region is CASSGSSGTIYNEQFF. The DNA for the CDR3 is TGTGCCAGCAGCGGTTCTAGCGGGACAATCTACAATGAGCAGTTCTTC.

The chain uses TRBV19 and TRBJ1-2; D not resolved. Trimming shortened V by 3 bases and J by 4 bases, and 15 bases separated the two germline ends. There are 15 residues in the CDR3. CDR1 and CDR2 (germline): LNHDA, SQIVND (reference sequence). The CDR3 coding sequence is TGTGCCAGTAGTATTTGGAGGGAAGATCTCTATGGCTACACCTTC. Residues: CASSIWREDLYGYTF. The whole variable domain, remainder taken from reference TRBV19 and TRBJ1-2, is DGGITQSPKYLFRKEGQNVTLSCEQNLNHDAMYWYRQDPGQGLRLIYYSQIVNDFQKGDIAEGYSVSREKKESFPLTVTSAQKNPTAFYLCASSIWREDLYGYTFGSGTRLTVV.

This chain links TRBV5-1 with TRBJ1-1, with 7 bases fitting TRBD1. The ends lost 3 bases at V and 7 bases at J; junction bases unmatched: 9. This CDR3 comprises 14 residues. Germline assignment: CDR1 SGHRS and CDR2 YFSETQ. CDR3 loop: CASSSSGGEGEAFF. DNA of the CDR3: TGCGCCAGCAGCTCATCAGGGGGAGAAGGTGAAGCTTTCTTT.

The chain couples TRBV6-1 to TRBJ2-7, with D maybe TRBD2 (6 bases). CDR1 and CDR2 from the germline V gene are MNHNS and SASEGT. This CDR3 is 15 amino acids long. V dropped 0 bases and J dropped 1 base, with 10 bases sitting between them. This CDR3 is CASSEAPGRSYEQYV. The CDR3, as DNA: TGTGCCAGCAGTGAAGCACCGGGGAGGTCCTACGAGCAGTACGTC.

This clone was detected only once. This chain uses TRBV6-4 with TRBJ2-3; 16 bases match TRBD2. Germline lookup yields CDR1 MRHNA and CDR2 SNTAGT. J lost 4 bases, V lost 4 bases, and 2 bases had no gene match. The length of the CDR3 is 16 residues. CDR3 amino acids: CASSGGTSGRADTQYF. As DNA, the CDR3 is TGTGCCAGCAGTGGCGGGACTAGCGGGAGGGCAGATACGCAGTATTTT.

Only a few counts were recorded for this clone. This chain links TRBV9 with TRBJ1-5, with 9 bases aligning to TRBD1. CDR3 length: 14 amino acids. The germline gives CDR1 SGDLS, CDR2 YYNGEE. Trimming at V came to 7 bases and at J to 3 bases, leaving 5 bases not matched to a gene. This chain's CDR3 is CASSGQGFNQPQHF. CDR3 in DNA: TGTGCCAGCTCCGGACAGGGGTTCAATCAGCCCCAGCATTTT.

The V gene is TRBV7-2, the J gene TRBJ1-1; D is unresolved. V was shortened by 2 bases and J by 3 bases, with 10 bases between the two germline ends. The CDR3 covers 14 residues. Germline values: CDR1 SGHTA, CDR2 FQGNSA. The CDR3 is CASSLRRVDTEAFF. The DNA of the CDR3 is TGTGCCAGCAGCTTAAGGAGGGTAGACACTGAAGCTTTCTTT.

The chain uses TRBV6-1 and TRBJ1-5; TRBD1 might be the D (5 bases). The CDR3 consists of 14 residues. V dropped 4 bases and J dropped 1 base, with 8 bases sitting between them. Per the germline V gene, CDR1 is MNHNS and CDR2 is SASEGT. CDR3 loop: CASSAGQSNQPQHF. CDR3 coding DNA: TGTGCCAGCAGTGCAGGGCAGAGCAATCAGCCCCAGCATTTT.

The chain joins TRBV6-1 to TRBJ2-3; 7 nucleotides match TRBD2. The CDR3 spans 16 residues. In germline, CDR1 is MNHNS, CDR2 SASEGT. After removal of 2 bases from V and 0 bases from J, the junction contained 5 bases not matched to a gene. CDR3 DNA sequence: TGTGCCAGCAGTGAAAGGGTGGGAGGGAGCACAGATACGCAGTATTTT. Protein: CASSERVGGSTDTQYF.